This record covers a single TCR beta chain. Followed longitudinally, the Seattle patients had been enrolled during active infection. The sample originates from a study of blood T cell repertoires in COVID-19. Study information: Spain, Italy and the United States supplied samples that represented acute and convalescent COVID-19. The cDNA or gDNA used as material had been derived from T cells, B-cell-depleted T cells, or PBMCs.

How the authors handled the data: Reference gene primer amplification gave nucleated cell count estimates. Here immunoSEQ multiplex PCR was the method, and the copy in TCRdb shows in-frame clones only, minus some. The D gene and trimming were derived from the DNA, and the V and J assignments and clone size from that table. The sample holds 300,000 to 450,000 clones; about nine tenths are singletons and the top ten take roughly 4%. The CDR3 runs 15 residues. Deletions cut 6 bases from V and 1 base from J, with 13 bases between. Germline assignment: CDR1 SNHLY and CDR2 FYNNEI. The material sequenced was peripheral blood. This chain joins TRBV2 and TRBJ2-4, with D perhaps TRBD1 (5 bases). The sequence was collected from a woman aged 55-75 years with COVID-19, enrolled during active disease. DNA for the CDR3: TGTGCCAGCAGCCTCAAGGGGTCGGCCAAAAACATTCAGTACTTC. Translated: CASSLKGSAKNIQYF.